This T cell receptor beta chain was retrieved from a study of blood T cells in healthy people across ages. Study-level background: The capture of about one barcoded beta molecule per two T cells was achieved by template switching.

With regard to this clonotype: As yet, its antigen is unknown.

RNA extraction gave at least 5.5 micrograms of total RNA per sample. Together with a sample-barcoded 5' primer, a J-beta primer mix was included in a second PCR lasting about 7 to 12 cycles. TCRdb processed the 5' RACE reads anew with MiXCR; each CDR3 protein has one entry. Of some 1.8 million distinct CDR3 sequences in the sample, roughly two fifths are singletons; the top ten hold roughly 23%. Study results and caveats: A strong correlation between TCR beta diversity and naive T cell percentage was seen.

This clonotype originated in a human donor in good health. Sequencing input: blood.

In nucleotides, the CDR3 is TGTGCCAGCAGCCAAGACGGCTCTAGCACAGATACGCAGTATTTT. This codes for CASSQDGSSTDTQYF. This chain uses TRBV3-1 with TRBJ2-3; D unresolved. The ends were cut back, 0 bases at V and 0 bases at J, with 7 bases in the middle. The CDR3 has 15 residues. Germline V gene lookup returns CDR1 LGHDT and CDR2 YNNKEL (reference sequence).